The clone carrying this T cell receptor beta chain was observed a few times. The antigen remains undetermined. This entry is derived from a study of T cell repertoires in cytomegalovirus infection. The wider study: It can be stated that public TCR beta signatures indicated CMV infection as well as a matching HLA type.

Study-level findings and limits: It was HLA-C-restricted CMV-specific TCR beta clonotypes that dominated the response ex vivo.

The CDR3 is 17 residues long. Trimming shortened V by 4 bases and J by 4 bases, and 20 bases separated the two germline ends. The germline V gene has CDR1 LNHDA and CDR2 SQIVND (reference sequence). TCRdb re-derived calls from the reads in MiXCR, one entry per CDR3 protein. The profile shows a few hundred thousand distinct CDR3 sequences, around 18% of them singletons. This chain uses TRBV19 with TRBJ1-3; D possibly corresponds to TRBD1 (5 bases). Sequenced input: PBMCs. This TCR came from a human donor in good health (CMV status not recorded). Some clones in this sample may be carry-over from other donors' samples. The CDR3 nucleotides are TGTGCCAGTAGTACCTATAATCCGGGACCCGGAGGAAACACCATATATTTT. Translating gives CASSTYNPGPGGNTIYF. Supplemented by reference TRBV19 and TRBJ1-3, the full variable domain reads DGGITQSPKYLFRKEGQNVTLSCEQNLNHDAMYWYRQDPGQGLRLIYYSQIVNDFQKGDIAEGYSVSREKKESFPLTVTSAQKNPTAFYLCASSTYNPGPGGNTIYFGEGSWLTVV.